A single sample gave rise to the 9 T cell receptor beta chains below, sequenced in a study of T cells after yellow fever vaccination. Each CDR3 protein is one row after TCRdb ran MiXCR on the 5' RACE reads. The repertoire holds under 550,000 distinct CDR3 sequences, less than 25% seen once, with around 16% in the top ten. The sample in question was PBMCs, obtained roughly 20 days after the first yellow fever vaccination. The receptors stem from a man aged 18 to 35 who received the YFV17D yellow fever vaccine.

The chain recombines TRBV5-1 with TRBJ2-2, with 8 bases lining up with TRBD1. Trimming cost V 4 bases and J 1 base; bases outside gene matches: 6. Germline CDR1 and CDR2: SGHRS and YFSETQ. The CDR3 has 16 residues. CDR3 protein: CASSLQTGVNTGELFF. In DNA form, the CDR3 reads TGCGCCAGCAGCCTGCAGACAGGGGTGAACACCGGGGAGCTGTTTTTT.

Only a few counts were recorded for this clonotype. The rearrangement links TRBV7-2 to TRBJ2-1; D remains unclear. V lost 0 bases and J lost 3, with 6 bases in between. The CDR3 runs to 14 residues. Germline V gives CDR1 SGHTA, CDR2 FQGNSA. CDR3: CASSLADGYNEQFF. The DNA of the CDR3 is TGTGCCAGCAGCTTAGCCGACGGCTACAATGAGCAGTTCTTC.

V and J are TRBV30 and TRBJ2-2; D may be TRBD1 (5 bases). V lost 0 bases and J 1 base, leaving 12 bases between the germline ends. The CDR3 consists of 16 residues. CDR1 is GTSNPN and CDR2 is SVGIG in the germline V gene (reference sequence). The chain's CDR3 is CAWSVRWGRNTGELFF. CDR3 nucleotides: TGTGCCTGGAGTGTACGCTGGGGCAGGAACACCGGGGAGCTGTTTTTT. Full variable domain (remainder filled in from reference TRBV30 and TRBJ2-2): SQTIHQWPATLVQPVGSPLSLECTVEGTSNPNLYWYRQAAGRGLQLLFYSVGIGQISSEVPQNLSASRPQDRQFILSSKKLLLSDSGFYLCAWSVRWGRNTGELFFGEGSRLTVL.

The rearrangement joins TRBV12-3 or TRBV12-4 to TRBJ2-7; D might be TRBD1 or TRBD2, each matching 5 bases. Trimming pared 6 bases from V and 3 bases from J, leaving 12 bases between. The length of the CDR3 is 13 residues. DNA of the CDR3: TGTGCCAGCAGAAGGGACGGATACTACGAGCAGTACTTC. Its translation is CASRRDGYYEQYF.

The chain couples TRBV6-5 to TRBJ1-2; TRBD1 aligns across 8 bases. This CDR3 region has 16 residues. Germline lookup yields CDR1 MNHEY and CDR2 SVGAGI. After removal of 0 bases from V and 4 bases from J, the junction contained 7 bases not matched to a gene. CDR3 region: CASSYSIITGGYGYTF. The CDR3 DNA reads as TGTGCCAGCAGTTACTCGATAATAACAGGGGGCTATGGCTACACCTTC.

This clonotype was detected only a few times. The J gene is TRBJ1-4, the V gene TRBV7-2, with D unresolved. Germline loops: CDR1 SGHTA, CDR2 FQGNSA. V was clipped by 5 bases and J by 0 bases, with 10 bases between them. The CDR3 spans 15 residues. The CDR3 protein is CASSISRTTNEKLFF. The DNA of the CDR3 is TGTGCCAGCAGCATTAGCAGGACAACTAATGAAAAACTGTTTTTT.

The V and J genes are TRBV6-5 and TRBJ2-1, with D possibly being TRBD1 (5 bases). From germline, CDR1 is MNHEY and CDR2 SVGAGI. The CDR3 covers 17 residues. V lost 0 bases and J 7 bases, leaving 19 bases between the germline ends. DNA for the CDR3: TGTGCCAGCAGTTACTCGAAATCGTGGGGCGATCGAAATGAGCAGTTCTTC. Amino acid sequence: CASSYSKSWGDRNEQFF.

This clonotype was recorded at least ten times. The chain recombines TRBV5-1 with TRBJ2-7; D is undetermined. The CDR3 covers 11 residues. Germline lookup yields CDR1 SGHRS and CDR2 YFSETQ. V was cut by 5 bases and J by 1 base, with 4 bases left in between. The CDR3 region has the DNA TGCGCCAGCAGACAATCCTACGAGCAGTACTTC. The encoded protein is CASRQSYEQYF.

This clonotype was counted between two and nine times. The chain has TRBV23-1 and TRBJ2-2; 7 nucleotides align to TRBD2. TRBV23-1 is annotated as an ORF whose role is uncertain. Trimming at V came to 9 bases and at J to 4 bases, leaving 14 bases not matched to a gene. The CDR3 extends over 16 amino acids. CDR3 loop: CASGRETPRFTGELFF. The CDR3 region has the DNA TGCGCCAGTGGGCGGGAGACTCCAAGATTCACCGGGGAGCTGTTTTTT.